This TCR beta chain was identified during a study of T cell repertoires in cytomegalovirus infection. TCRdb called the reads again in MiXCR, with one record for every CDR3 protein. The table shows around 530,000 distinct CDR3 sequences, with approximately 26% occurring only once. The germline gives CDR1 KGHSH, CDR2 LQKENI. V lost 2 bases to trimming and J lost 8 bases, with 18 bases between them. This CDR3 spans 15 amino acids. Input material: PBMCs. The receptor was isolated from a human donor in good health (CMV status not recorded). Some clones in this sample may be carry-over from other donors' samples. The rearrangement uses TRBV18 and TRBJ1-2; no definite D call. CDR3 loop: CASSPRTAASGGYTF. The CDR3, as DNA: TGTGCCAGCTCACCAAGGACCGCCGCCTCGGGGGGCTACACCTTC.